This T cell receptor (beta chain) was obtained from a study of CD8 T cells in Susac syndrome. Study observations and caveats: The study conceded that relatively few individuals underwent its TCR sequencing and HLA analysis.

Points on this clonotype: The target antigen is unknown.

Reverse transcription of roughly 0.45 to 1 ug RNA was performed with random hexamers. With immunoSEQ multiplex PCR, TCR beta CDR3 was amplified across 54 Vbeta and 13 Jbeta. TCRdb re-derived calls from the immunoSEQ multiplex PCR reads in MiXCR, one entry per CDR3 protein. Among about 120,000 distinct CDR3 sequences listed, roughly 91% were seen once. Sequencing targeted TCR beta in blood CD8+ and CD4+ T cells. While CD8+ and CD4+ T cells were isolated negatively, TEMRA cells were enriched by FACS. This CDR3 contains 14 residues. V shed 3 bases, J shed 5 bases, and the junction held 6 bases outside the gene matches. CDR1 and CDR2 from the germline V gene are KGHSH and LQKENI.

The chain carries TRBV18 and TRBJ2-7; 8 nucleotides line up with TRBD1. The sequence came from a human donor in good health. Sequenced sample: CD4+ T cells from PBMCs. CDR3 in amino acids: CASSPPQGVNEQYF. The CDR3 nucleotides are TGTGCCAGCTCACCTCCACAGGGGGTGAACGAGCAGTACTTC.